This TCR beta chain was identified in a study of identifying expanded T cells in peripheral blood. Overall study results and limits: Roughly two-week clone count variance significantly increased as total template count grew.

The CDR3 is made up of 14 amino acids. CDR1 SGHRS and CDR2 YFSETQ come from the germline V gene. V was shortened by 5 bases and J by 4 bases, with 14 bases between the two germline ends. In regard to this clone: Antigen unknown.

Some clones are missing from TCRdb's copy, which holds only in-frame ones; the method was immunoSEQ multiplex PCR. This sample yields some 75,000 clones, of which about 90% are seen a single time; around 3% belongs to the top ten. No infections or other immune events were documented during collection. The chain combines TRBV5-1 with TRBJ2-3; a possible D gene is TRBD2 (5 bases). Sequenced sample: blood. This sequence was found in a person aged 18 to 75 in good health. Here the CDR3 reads CASRAGVGADTQYF. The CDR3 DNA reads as TGCGCCAGCAGGGCCGGGGTAGGAGCAGATACGCAGTATTTT. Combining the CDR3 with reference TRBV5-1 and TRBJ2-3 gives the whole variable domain KAGVTQTPRYLIKTRGQQVTLSCSPISGHRSVSWYQQTPGQGLQFLFEYFSETQRNKGNFPGRFSGRQFSNSRSEMNVSTLELGDSALYLCASRAGVGADTQYFGPGTRLTVL.